The T cell receptor (beta chain) under discussion was sequenced for a study of shared clonotypes between healthy human individuals. Libraries were prepared by immunoSEQ multiplex PCR; TCRdb keeps only in-frame clonotypes and omits some of them. The sample consists of 850,000 to 1,200,000 clones, 70% to 80% of them appearing once. As to this clone: Its target is unknown.

Findings and limits, study-wide: The sole specimen, blood, was sampled, and tissue repertoires likely differ. A small donor pool kept down the genetic and exposure-history diversity that was represented. When compared with the clonotypes that were shared by all four sorted-subset donors, the non-shared clonotypes turned out to have lower generation probabilities.

The CDR3 is 19 residues long. Germline lookup yields CDR1 SGHTA and CDR2 FQGNSA. The V gene end was trimmed by 1 base and the J gene end by 4 bases; junction bases not matched to a gene: 13. The receptor's source is a young man in good health. The V call is TRBV7-2, the J call TRBJ2-1; 10 bases map to TRBD1. Sequenced: memory CD4+ T cells sorted from blood. Subset given: CD45RA-negative fraction. The CDR3 reads CASSLVVLIGQGGYNEQFF. The CDR3, as DNA: TGTGCCAGCAGCTTAGTTGTGCTCATCGGACAGGGGGGGTACAATGAGCAGTTCTTC.